The next 8 T cell receptor beta chains were all read from a single sample in a study of shared clonotypes between healthy human individuals. Method: immunoSEQ multiplex PCR; TCRdb's copy keeps in-frame clones and lacks some. The table lists about 450,000 clones, 75% to 85% of them singletons. The sample comprised PBMCs. The receptors originated from a middle-aged woman in good health. Some clones in this sample may be carry-over from other donors' samples.

Remarks on this clone: Distinct nucleotide sequences in the sample also encode this CDR3. This chain links TRBV7-2 with TRBJ1-2; D call uncertain. The CDR3 length is 11 residues. Germline loops: CDR1 SGHTA, CDR2 FQGNSA. In DNA form, the CDR3 reads TGTGCAAGCGGGACTAACTATGGCTACACCTTC. Protein sequence: CASGTNYGYTF.

The chain couples TRBV6-6 to TRBJ2-3; D unresolved. This CDR3 is 12 amino acids long. Germline CDR1 and CDR2: MNHNY and SVGAGI (reference sequence). V gave up 8 bases and J gave up 1 base, with 7 bases separating them. The CDR3 loop reads CASGKGTDTQYF. DNA of the CDR3: TGTGCCAGCGGGAAGGGCACAGATACGCAGTATTTT.

The rearrangement joins TRBV29-1 to TRBJ1-1; TRBD1 might be the D (6 bases). The CDR3 is made up of 17 amino acids. The V gene's germline CDR1 is SQVTM and CDR2 ANQGSEA. With 1 base removed from V and 4 bases from J, the gap between germline ends came to 22 bases. DNA for the CDR3: TGCAGCGTTGAAGCCGGGGGCGGCCTGATGGGTAGCACTGAAGCTTTCTTT. This gives the protein CSVEAGGGLMGSTEAFF.

This chain joins TRBV27 and TRBJ1-1; 9 bases match TRBD1. Germline values: CDR1 MNHEY, CDR2 SMNVEV (reference sequence). This CDR3 contains 16 residues. V gave up 7 bases and J gave up 6 bases; unmatched junction bases: 15. The CDR3 bases are TGTGCCAGCACCCATATGGGGGACAGGGTTTTTTCTGAAGCTTTCTTT. This gives the protein CASTHMGDRVFSEAFF.

V is TRBV10-3 and J is TRBJ1-5; 9 bases line up with TRBD1. Germline V lookup: CDR1 ENHRY, CDR2 SYGVKD. The junction had 5 bases not matched to a gene; V was cut back by 4 bases and J by 7 bases. The CDR3 spans 14 residues. The CDR3, as DNA: TGTGCCATCAGTGCCGGACAGGGGAGACAGCCCCAGCATTTT. Translating it yields CAISAGQGRQPQHF.

This rearrangement joins TRBV2 to TRBJ2-5, with TRBD2 matching over 9 bases. This CDR3 has 16 residues. After removal of 1 base from V and 11 bases from J, the junction contained 14 bases not matched to a gene. Germline assignment: CDR1 SNHLY and CDR2 FYNNEI. The CDR3, as DNA: TGTGCCAGCAGTGAAGTCGGGTCTAGCGGGGACAAGGAGCAGTACTTC. This sequence encodes CASSEVGSSGDKEQYF.

The rearrangement uses TRBV9 and TRBJ2-3, with D perhaps given as TRBD1 or TRBD2 (5 bases each). In germline, CDR1 is SGDLS, CDR2 YYNGEE. This CDR3 has 18 residues. Trimming shortened V by 4 bases and J by 0 bases, and 21 bases separated the two germline ends. The CDR3 bases are TGTGCCAGCAGCAAGGGTCTCAACCGGGACCCTAGCACAGATACGCAGTATTTT. It translates to CASSKGLNRDPSTDTQYF.

This clone occurred once. The rearrangement joins TRBV6-5 to TRBJ2-2, with D tentatively TRBD2 (6 bases). V gave up 2 bases and J gave up 4 bases, with 14 bases separating them. Germline assignment: CDR1 MNHEY and CDR2 SVGAGI. The CDR3 extends over 16 amino acids. Written as DNA, the CDR3 is TGTGCCAGCAGTTACCCACGTCGGGGAGGCACCGGGGAGCTGTTTTTT. Protein product: CASSYPRRGGTGELFF.